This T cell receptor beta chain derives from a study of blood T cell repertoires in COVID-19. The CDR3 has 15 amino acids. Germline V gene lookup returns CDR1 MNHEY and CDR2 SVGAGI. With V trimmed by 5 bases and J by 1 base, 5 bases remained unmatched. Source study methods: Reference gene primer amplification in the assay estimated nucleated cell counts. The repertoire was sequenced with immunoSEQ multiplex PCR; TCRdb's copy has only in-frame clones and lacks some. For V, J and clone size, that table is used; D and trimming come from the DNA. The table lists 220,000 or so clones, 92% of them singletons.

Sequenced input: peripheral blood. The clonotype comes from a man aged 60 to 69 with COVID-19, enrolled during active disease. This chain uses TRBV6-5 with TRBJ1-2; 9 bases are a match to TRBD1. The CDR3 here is CASSPGTGFNYGYTF. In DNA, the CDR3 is TGTGCCAGCAGTCCCGGGACAGGGTTTAACTATGGCTACACCTTC.